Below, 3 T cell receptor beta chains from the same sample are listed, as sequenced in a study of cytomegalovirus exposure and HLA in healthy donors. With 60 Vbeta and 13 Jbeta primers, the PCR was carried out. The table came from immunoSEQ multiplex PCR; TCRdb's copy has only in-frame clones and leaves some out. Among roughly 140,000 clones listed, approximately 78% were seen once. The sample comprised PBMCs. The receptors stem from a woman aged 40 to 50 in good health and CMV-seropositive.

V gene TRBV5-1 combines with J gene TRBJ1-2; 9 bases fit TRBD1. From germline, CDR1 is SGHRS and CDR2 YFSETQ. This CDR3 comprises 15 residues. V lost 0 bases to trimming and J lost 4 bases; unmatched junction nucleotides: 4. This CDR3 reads CASSLAGTGSYGYTF. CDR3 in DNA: TGCGCCAGCAGCTTGGCCGGGACAGGGTCCTATGGCTACACCTTC.

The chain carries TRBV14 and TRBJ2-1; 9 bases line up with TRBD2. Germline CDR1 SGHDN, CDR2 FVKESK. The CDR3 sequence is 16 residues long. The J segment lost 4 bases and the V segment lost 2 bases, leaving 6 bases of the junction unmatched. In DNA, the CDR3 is TGTGCCAGCAGCCAAAGACCGGGACTAGCATACAATGAGCAGTTCTTC. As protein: CASSQRPGLAYNEQFF.

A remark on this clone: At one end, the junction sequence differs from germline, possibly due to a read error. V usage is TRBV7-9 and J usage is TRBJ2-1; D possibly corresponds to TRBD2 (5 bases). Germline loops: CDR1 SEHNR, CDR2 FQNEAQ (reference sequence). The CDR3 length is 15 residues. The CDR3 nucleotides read TGTTCCAGCAGCCAGCCCGGGAACATATACAATGAGCAGTTCTTC. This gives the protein CSSSQPGNIYNEQFF.